A single TCR beta chain is shown here with its context. With a much larger clone just one base away, this may be a read error. The record originates from a study of blood T cells in healthy people across ages. It was with a sample-barcoded 5' primer and a J-beta primer mix that a second PCR of roughly 7 to 12 cycles was run. TCRdb independently ran MiXCR on the 5' RACE reads; one entry per CDR3 protein. The data show 1.5 million to 2 million distinct CDR3 sequences, roughly 30% seen once. Total RNA, at least 6 micrograms per sample, was extracted from PBMCs. The CDR3 is 18 amino acids. Germline lookup yields CDR1 SGHDT and CDR2 YYEEEE.

Sequenced material: blood. The gene calls are TRBV5-6 and TRBJ2-6, with 7 bases aligning to TRBD2. The TCR was taken from a woman aged 25 to 39 in good health. Written as DNA, the CDR3 is TGTGCCAGCAGCTTTGGGTCAGCGGGGCACTCTGGGGCCGACGTCCTGACTTTC. The encoded protein is CASSFGSAGHSGADVLTF.